This T cell receptor (beta chain) was recovered during a study of PD-1 blockade in classical Hodgkin lymphoma (dated by TCRdb to the early 2020s). Notes on the research overall: Nivolumab dosing was 3 mg/kg intravenously every 2 weeks, continuing until either disease progression or unacceptable toxicity. A peripheral blood immune signature of response to PD-1 blockade in classical Hodgkin lymphoma was defined using TCR beta sequencing and CyTOF.

The time point tag for this specimen amounts to: cycle 2 day 1 (C2D1) of nivolumab. All trial patients had relapsed after autologous stem cell transplantation, with cohorts A, B and C differing in prior brentuximab vedotin exposure. A total of 50 to 70 patients with relapsed/refractory classical Hodgkin lymphoma made up the trial cohort, and each patient's best overall response was complete response, partial response or progressive disease. In the multi-cohort phase II CheckMate 205 trial, trial patients received single-agent nivolumab. Best overall response was determined by an independent review committee according to the 2007 International Working Group response criteria. Trial PBMCs were collected immediately before nivolumab initiation (C1D1) and during therapy at cycle 2 day 1 and cycle 4 day 1. Peripheral blood was collected in 8 mL Vacutainer Cell Preparation Tubes, from which PBMCs were isolated by centrifugation and then cryopreserved.

CDR1 WNHNN and CDR2 SYGVQD are derived from the germline V gene (reference sequence). The CDR3 numbers 14 residues from cysteine through phenylalanine. The kept DNA is CDR3 alone, 42 bases in frame from the first base. V ends up 4 bases short and J 3 bases short, with an unmatched junction base count of 2. Genomic DNA was isolated using the Qiagen DNeasy kit from unsorted PBMCs as well as from negatively selected CD4+ and CD8+ fractions. Using primers that anneal to V and J segments, immunoSEQ multiplex PCR amplified the TCR beta CDR3 regions. A synthetic immune receptor repertoire was used to minimize amplification bias, and remaining bias was computationally removed after sequencing. From the authors' description of their analysis: Repertoire diversity was quantified as the Shannon entropy index using custom Python scripts. Unsorted, CD4+ and CD8+ repertoires were analyzed separately, except in combined analyses where CD4+ and CD8+ sequences were merged in silico. Clonal expansion was defined as at least a 2-fold frequency increase after treatment relative to C1D1, with a pseudocount of 0.5 for undetected baseline clones. Clones with 0 or 1 copy at C1D1 were classified as singleton clones, and clones with 2 or more copies were classified as non-singleton clones. Clones expanded in unsorted samples were labelled as CD4+, CD8+ or unknown by matching protein sequences in sorted samples from the same patient. Wilcoxon tests on paired samples were used to test diversity changes from C1D1 to C4D1. This immuneACCESS table, as held by TCRdb, lists in-frame sequences with V and J called but not all clones. Of the missing ones, under half trace to an unresolved V gene in checked studies; the others have no known cause. The V and J calls and clone size come from that table; D and trimming were worked out from the DNA. For this sample the table gives about 14,000 clones, of which around 83% were detected only once. The ten largest account for under 30% of the sample.

To note about this clone: The antigen this receptor binds is unknown. No much larger clonotype is one base removed from it; base qualities were not supplied.

Points the paper makes about the study in general: Baseline TCR diversity was reported as lower in newly diagnosed patients than in healthy donors, and lower still in relapsed/refractory patients. The study was restricted to a single clinical trial cohort, and the causes of repertoire differences, possibly disease activity or prior therapy, were left undefined. Patients starting nivolumab less than 1 year after ASCT had lower diversity and were excluded from later analyses to avoid confounding by immune reconstitution. Among trial patients, those achieving complete response had baseline diversity similar to that of newly diagnosed patients, while diversity was significantly lower in partial responders and progressors. A significant rise by C4D1 was seen in CD4+ but not CD8+ TCR diversity (p=0.0027 vs p=0.16), with the rise being most apparent in complete responders (p=0.02).

This sample comprised peripheral blood mononuclear cells (PBMCs), obtained before the second cycle of nivolumab. The receptor was derived from a human donor with classical Hodgkin lymphoma. The chain is made from TRBV10-1 and TRBJ2-3, with TRBD2 identical over 9 junction bases. The bases read TGCGCCAGCAGTGGCGGGGGGGCAACAGATACGCAGTATTTT. Its product reads: CASSGGGATDTQYF.